This TCR beta chain was profiled in a study of blood T cells in healthy people across ages. V shed 0 bases and J shed 0 bases, with 13 bases lying between them. This CDR3 comprises 16 residues. CDR1 SGDLS and CDR2 YYNGEE come from the germline V gene. For the second PCR, which ran for about 7 to 11 cycles, a sample-barcoded 5' primer and a J-beta primer mix were used. Via MiXCR, TCRdb re-called the 5' RACE reads, giving one row per CDR3 protein. Counted here are 600,000 to 1,000,000 distinct CDR3 sequences, over 45% occurring once; the ten biggest clones make up about 20%. Total RNA extracted from each sample amounted to at least 5.5 micrograms.

Sequences were obtained from blood. The chain joins TRBV9 to TRBJ2-7; D is unclear. The TCR was taken from a man between 25 and 39 years old in good health. CDR3 loop: CASSVGVGVGSYEQYF. CDR3 nucleotide sequence: TGTGCCAGCAGCGTAGGGGTGGGCGTGGGCTCCTACGAGCAGTACTTC. Supplemented by reference TRBV9 and TRBJ2-7, the full variable domain reads DSGVTQTPKHLITATGQRVTLRCSPRSGDLSVYWYQQSLDQGLQFLIQYYNGEERAKGNILERFSAQQFPDLHSELNLSSLELGDSALYFCASSVGVGVGSYEQYFGPGTRLTVT.